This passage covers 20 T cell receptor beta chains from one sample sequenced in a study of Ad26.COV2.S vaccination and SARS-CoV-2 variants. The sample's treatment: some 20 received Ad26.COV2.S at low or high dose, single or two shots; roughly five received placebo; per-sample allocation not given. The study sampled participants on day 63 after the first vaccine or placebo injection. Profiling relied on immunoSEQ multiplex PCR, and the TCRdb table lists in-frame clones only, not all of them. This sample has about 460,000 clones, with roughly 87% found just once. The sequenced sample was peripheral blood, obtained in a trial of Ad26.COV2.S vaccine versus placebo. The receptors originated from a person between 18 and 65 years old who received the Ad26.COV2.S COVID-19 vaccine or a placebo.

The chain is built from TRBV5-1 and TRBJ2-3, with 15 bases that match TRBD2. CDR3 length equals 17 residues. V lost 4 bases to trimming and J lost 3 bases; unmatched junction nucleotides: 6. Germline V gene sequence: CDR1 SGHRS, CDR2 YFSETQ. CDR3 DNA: TGCGCCAGCAGCGGGGGACTAGCGGGAGGTTCGACAGATACGCAGTATTTT. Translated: CASSGGLAGGSTDTQYF.

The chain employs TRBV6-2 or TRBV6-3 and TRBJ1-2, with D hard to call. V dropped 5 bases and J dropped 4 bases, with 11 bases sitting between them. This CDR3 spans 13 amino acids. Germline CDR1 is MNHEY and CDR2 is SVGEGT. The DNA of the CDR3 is TGTGCCAGCAGTGACTGGGGTGGCTATGGCTACACCTTC. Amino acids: CASSDWGGYGYTF.

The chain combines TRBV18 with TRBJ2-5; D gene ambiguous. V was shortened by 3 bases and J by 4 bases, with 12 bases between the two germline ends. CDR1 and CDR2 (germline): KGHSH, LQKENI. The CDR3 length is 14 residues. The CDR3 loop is CASSPQSTRETQYF. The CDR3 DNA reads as TGTGCCAGCTCACCGCAGTCGACCCGAGAGACCCAGTACTTC.

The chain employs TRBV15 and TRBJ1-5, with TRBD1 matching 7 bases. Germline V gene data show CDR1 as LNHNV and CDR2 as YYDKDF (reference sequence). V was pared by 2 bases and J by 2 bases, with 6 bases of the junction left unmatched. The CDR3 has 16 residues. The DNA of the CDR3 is TGTGCCACCAGCAGACACCAGGGGGGGGGCAATCAGCCCCAGCATTTT. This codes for CATSRHQGGGNQPQHF. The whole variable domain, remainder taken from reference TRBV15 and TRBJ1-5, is DAMVIQNPRYQVTQFGKPVTLSCSQTLNHNVMYWYQQKSSQAPKLLFHYYDKDFNNEADTPDNFQSRRPNTSFCFLDIRSPGLGDTAMYLCATSRHQGGGNQPQHFGDGTRLSIL.

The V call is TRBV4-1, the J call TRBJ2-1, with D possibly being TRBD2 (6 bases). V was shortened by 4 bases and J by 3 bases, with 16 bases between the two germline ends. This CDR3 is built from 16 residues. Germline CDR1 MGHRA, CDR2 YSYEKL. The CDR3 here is CASSLSRDSLYNEQFF. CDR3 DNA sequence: TGCGCCAGCAGCCTCAGCCGGGACTCCCTCTACAATGAGCAGTTCTTC.

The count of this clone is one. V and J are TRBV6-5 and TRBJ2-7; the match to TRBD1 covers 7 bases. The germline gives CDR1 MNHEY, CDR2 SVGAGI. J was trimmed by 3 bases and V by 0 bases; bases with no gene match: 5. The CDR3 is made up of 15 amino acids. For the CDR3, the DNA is TGTGCCAGCAGTTACTCGAGATGGGACAGCTACGAGCAGTACTTC. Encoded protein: CASSYSRWDSYEQYF.

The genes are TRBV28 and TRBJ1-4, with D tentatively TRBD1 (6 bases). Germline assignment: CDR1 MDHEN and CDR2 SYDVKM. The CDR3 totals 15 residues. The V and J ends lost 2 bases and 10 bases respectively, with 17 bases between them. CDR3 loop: CASSLATYRVGKLFF. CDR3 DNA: TGTGCCAGCAGTTTAGCCACTTACAGGGTTGGAAAACTGTTTTTT.

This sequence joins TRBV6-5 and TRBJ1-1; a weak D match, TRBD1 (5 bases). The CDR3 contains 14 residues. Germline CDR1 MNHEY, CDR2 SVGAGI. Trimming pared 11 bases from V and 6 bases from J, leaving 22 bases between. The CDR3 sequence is CAAGFAGPLSEAFF. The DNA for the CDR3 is TGTGCCGCGGGTTTTGCAGGGCCATTGTCTGAAGCTTTCTTT.

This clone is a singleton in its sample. CDR3: CASSVELAEQFF. DNA for the CDR3: TGTGCCAGCAGCGTAGAACTCGCTGAGCAGTTCTTC. The J gene is TRBJ2-1, the V gene TRBV7-9, with D hard to call. V was cut by 5 bases and J by 9 bases, with 11 bases left in between. CDR3 size: 12 residues. Germline values: CDR1 SEHNR, CDR2 FQNEAQ (reference sequence).

The CDR3 loop reads CASSQVYQQEGRDNINQPQHF. As DNA, the CDR3 is TGTGCCAGCAGCCAAGTGTATCAGCAGGAAGGGAGGGATAATATCAATCAGCCCCAGCATTTT. This chain uses TRBV14 with TRBJ1-5; no clear D. Trimming cost V 1 base and J 3 bases, with 28 bases left between them. This CDR3 contains 21 residues. Germline CDR1 is SGHDN and CDR2 is FVKESK.

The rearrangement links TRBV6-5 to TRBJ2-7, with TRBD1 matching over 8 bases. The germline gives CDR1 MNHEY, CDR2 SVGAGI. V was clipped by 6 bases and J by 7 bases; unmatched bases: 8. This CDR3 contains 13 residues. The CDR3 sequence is CASSGTGPGEQYF. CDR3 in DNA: TGTGCCAGCAGCGGGACAGGCCCAGGGGAGCAGTACTTC.

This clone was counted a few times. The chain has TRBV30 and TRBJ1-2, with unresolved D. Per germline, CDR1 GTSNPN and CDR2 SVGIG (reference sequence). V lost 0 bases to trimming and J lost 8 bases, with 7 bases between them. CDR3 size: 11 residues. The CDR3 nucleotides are TGTGCCTGGAGTGTGACTGGAGGCTACACCTTC. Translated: CAWSVTGGYTF.

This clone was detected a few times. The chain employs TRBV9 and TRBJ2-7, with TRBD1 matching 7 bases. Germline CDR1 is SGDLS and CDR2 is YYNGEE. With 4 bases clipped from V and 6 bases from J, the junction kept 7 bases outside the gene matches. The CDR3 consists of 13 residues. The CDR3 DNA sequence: TGTGCCAGCAGCCGAGACAGGGTGAGCGAGCAGTACTTC. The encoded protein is CASSRDRVSEQYF.

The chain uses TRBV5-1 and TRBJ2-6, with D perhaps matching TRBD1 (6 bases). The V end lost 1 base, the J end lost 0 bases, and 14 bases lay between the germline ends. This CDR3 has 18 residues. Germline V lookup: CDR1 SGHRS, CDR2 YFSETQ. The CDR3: CASSLSRGGVSGANVLTF. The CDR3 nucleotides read TGCGCCAGCAGCTTGTCCAGGGGCGGCGTCTCTGGGGCCAACGTCCTGACTTTC.

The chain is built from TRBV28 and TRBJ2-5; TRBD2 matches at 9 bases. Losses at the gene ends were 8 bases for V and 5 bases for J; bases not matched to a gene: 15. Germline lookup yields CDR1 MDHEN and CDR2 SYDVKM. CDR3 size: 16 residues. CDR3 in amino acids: CASRDGTSILGETQYF. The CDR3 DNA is TGTGCCAGCCGCGACGGGACTAGCATTTTGGGGGAGACCCAGTACTTC. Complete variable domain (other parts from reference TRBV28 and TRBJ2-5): DVKVTQSSRYLVKRTGEKVFLECVQDMDHENMFWYRQDPGLGLRLIYFSYDVKMKEKGDIPEGYSVSREKKERFSLILESASTNQTSMYLCASRDGTSILGETQYFGPGTRLLVL.

This CDR3 is CASERQGLGSPLHF. In nucleotides, the CDR3 is TGTGCCAGCGAACGACAGGGTCTGGGTTCACCCCTCCACTTT. The V gene is TRBV2, the J gene TRBJ1-6; 7 bases are shared with TRBD1. The ends lost 8 bases at V and 9 bases at J; junction bases unmatched: 10. Germline V gene data show CDR1 as SNHLY and CDR2 as FYNNEI. The CDR3 is 14 residues long. The full variable domain, in which reference TRBV2 and TRBJ1-6 provide the parts outside the CDR3, is EPEVTQTPSHQVTQMGQEVILRCVPISNHLYFYWYRQILGQKVEFLVSFYNNEISEKSEIFDDQFSVERPDGSNFTLKIRSTKLEDSAMYFCASERQGLGSPLHFGNGTRLTVT.

The CDR3 is CASSQDSRARSNTEAFF. The CDR3 DNA reads as TGCGCCAGCAGCCAAGATTCCCGCGCCAGGTCGAACACTGAAGCTTTCTTT. J is TRBJ1-1 and V is TRBV4-1, with D unclear. CDR1 is MGHRA, CDR2 YSYEKL, per germline. V dropped 0 bases and J dropped 1 base, with 15 bases sitting between them. The CDR3 sequence is 17 residues long.

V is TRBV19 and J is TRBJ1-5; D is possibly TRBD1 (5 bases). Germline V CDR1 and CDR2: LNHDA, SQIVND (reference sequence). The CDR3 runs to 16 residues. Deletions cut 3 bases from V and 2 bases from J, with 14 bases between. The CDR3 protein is CASSMGGRFGNQPQHF. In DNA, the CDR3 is TGTGCCAGTAGTATGGGGGGTCGGTTCGGCAATCAGCCCCAGCATTTT.

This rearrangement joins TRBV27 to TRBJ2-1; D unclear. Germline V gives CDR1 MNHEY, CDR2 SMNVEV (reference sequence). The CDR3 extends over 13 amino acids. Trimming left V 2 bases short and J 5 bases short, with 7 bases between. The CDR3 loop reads CASSLGADNEQFF. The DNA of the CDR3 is TGTGCCAGCAGTTTAGGTGCGGACAATGAGCAGTTCTTC.

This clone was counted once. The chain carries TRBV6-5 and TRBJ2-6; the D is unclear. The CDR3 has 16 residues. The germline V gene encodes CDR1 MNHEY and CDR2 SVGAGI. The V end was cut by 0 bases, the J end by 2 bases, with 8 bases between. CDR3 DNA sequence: TGTGCCAGCAGTTACTCGACACTCGCTGGGGCCAACGTCCTGACTTTC. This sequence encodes CASSYSTLAGANVLTF.